Each of the 25 T cell receptor beta chains below was sequenced from the same sample in a study of blood T cell repertoires in COVID-19. This table comes from immunoSEQ multiplex PCR, and its TCRdb copy is limited to in-frame clones, with some not included. The sample has over 250,000 clones, about 90% seen once; the top ten hold roughly 5.2%. The specimen sequenced was PBMCs or T cells enriched from blood (not recorded which). The receptors stem from a woman in her twenties or thirties who had recovered from COVID-19.

V and J are TRBV9 and TRBJ1-2, with TRBD1 as a possible D gene (6 bases). Germline CDR1 reads SGDLS; CDR2 reads YYNGEE. This CDR3 region has 15 residues. Trimming left V 3 bases short and J 4 bases short, with 16 bases between. The CDR3 DNA is TGTGCCAGCAGCGCCTCAGAGACAGGTCGCTATGGCTACACCTTC. Its translation: CASSASETGRYGYTF.

The V call is TRBV2, the J call TRBJ2-1; tentatively, D is TRBD1 (6 bases). V was clipped by 4 bases and J by 0 bases, with 13 bases between them. CDR1 and CDR2 from the germline V gene are SNHLY and FYNNEI. The CDR3 loop spans 16 amino acids. The chain's CDR3 is CASSGQGFGSYNEQFF. CDR3 sequence (DNA): TGTGCCAGCAGTGGCCAGGGGTTTGGCTCCTACAATGAGCAGTTCTTC.

This clone was observed a few times. This chain links TRBV11-3 with TRBJ1-1; D not resolved. The V end was cut by 0 bases, the J end by 3 bases, with 5 bases between. Germline CDR1 reads SGHNT; CDR2 reads YENEEA. The CDR3 runs 13 residues. CDR3 nucleotide sequence: TGTGCCAGCAGCTTAGAGGCAGACACTGAAGCTTTCTTT. It is translated as CASSLEADTEAFF. The complete variable domain, with remaining parts taken from reference TRBV11-3 and TRBJ1-1, reads EAGVVQSPRYKIIEKKQPVAFWCNPISGHNTLYWYLQNLGQGPELLIRYENEEAVDDSQLPKDRFSAERLKGVDSTLKIQPAELGDSAVYLCASSLEADTEAFFGQGTRLTVV.

The chain couples TRBV2 to TRBJ1-6; D unresolved. The V end was cut by 3 bases, the J end by 4 bases, with 10 bases between. Germline values: CDR1 SNHLY, CDR2 FYNNEI. The CDR3 consists of 15 residues. Written as DNA, the CDR3 is TGTGCCAGCAGTGACGGGGTTTTATATAATTCACCCCTCCACTTT. Translated: CASSDGVLYNSPLHF.

The gene calls are TRBV19 and TRBJ1-5; no clear D gene. V lost 10 bases and J lost 0, with 13 bases in between. Per germline, CDR1 LNHDA and CDR2 SQIVND (reference sequence). The CDR3 is 14 residues long. The chain's CDR3 is CAIAGTYSNQPQHF. CDR3 in DNA: TGTGCCATCGCGGGCACCTATAGCAATCAGCCCCAGCATTTT.

The chain combines TRBV4-1 with TRBJ2-3; D remains unclear. V shed 1 base and J shed 2 bases, with 10 bases lying between them. Looked up from germline, CDR1 is MGHRA and CDR2 is YSYEKL. CDR3 length equals 15 residues. This chain's CDR3 is CASSQGQLYTDTQYF. Written as DNA, the CDR3 is TGCGCCAGCAGCCAAGGGCAGTTGTACACAGATACGCAGTATTTT.

The chain is built from TRBV2 and TRBJ1-1; 7 bases match TRBD1. The germline gives CDR1 SNHLY, CDR2 FYNNEI. V shed 6 bases, J shed 2 bases, and the junction held 6 bases outside the gene matches. The CDR3 runs 14 residues. In nucleotides, the CDR3 is TGTGCCAGCAGCGTGACAGGGCGCAACACTGAAGCTTTCTTT. As protein: CASSVTGRNTEAFF.

The gene calls are TRBV6-5 and TRBJ1-2; no clear D. Germline V gene lookup returns CDR1 MNHEY and CDR2 SVGAGI. The CDR3 is 14 residues long. V was shortened by 11 bases and J by 5 bases, with 21 bases between the two germline ends. In nucleotides, the CDR3 is TGTGCCTCAAACCCGTCAGGTTACGCGTATGGCTACACCTTC. Its protein product is CASNPSGYAYGYTF.

CDR3 sequence: CATLGQGAYAAGYTF. DNA for the CDR3: TGTGCCACTCTCGGACAGGGAGCTTATGCGGCTGGCTACACCTTC. The chain is built from TRBV19 and TRBJ1-2; 8 positions match TRBD1. J lost 7 bases, V lost 10 bases, and 17 bases had no gene match. The germline V gene encodes CDR1 LNHDA and CDR2 SQIVND (reference sequence). This CDR3 is 15 amino acids long. Together with reference TRBV19 and TRBJ1-2, the CDR3 gives the full variable domain: DGGITQSPKYLFRKEGQNVTLSCEQNLNHDAMYWYRQDPGQGLRLIYYSQIVNDFQKGDIAEGYSVSREKKESFPLTVTSAQKNPTAFYLCATLGQGAYAAGYTFGSGTRLTVV.

V is TRBV4-1 and J is TRBJ2-1; D is unclear. The germline V and J ends were trimmed by 3 bases and 0 bases, with 6 bases remaining between them. In germline, CDR1 is MGHRA, CDR2 YSYEKL. The CDR3 consists of 14 residues. In nucleotides, the CDR3 is TGCGCCAGCAGCCATGTCAGCTCCTACAATGAGCAGTTCTTC. Amino acids: CASSHVSSYNEQFF.

V usage is TRBV3-1 (or the pseudogene TRBV3-2) and J usage is TRBJ2-5; TRBD2 agrees at 7 bases. J lost 5 bases, V lost 5 bases, and 8 bases had no gene match. The CDR3 runs 14 residues. CDR1 and CDR2 from the germline V gene are LGHDT and YNNKEL (reference sequence). Here the CDR3 reads CASSSTGGRETQYF. The CDR3 nucleotides are TGTGCCAGCAGCTCGACCGGGGGGAGGGAGACCCAGTACTTC.

The chain combines TRBV7-3 with TRBJ2-2; the match to TRBD2 covers 9 bases. The germline gives CDR1 SGHTA, CDR2 FQGTGA. The CDR3 contains 17 residues. The ends lost 1 base at V and 4 bases at J; junction bases unmatched: 7. CDR3 coding DNA: TGTGCCAGCAGCTTAAGGGGGACTAGCATCGGCACCGGGGAGCTGTTTTTT. This translates into CASSLRGTSIGTGELFF. The full variable domain, completed using reference TRBV7-3 and TRBJ2-2, is GAGVSQTPSNKVTEKGKYVELRCDPISGHTALYWYRQSLGQGPEFLIYFQGTGAADDSGLPNDRFFAVRPEGSVSTLKIQRTERGDSAVYLCASSLRGTSIGTGELFFGEGSRLTVL.

V and J are TRBV29-1 and TRBJ2-3; 7 bases line up with TRBD1. The CDR3 extends over 15 amino acids. From germline, CDR1 is SQVTM and CDR2 ANQGSEA. V dropped 4 bases and J dropped 1; count of bases not matched to a gene: 8. CDR3 coding DNA: TGCAGCGTTGTACAACAGGGGTATGGCACAGATACGCAGTATTTT. The encoded protein is CSVVQQGYGTDTQYF.

This clone turned up a few times. The chain couples TRBV20-1 to TRBJ1-1; perhaps TRBD1 as D (6 bases). The V end was cut by 3 bases, the J end by 3 bases, with 11 bases between. The germline CDR1 and CDR2 sequences are DFQATT and SNEGSKA (reference sequence). The CDR3 spans 13 residues. CDR3 region: CSASYREYTEAFF. DNA of the CDR3: TGCAGTGCTAGTTACAGGGAATACACTGAAGCTTTCTTT.

V is TRBV4-1 and J is TRBJ1-2, with 10 bases that match TRBD1. V gave up 2 bases and J gave up 0 bases; unmatched junction bases: 3. The CDR3 covers 16 residues. Germline loops: CDR1 MGHRA, CDR2 YSYEKL. DNA of the CDR3: TGCGCCAGCAGCCAAATTGGACAGGGGGCTAACTATGGCTACACCTTC. It encodes CASSQIGQGANYGYTF.

The chain links TRBV27 to TRBJ1-2; D unresolved. The germline V gene encodes CDR1 MNHEY and CDR2 SMNVEV (reference sequence). V was trimmed by 6 bases and J by 8 bases, leaving 16 bases between them. The CDR3 sequence is 13 residues long. For the CDR3, the DNA is TGTGCCAGCAGAACCTCGCGCAATTGGGGCTACACCTTC. Translation: CASRTSRNWGYTF.

The chain recombines TRBV10-3 with TRBJ2-2; a possible D gene is TRBD2 (5 bases). This CDR3 spans 15 amino acids. Germline values: CDR1 ENHRY, CDR2 SYGVKD. V lost 5 bases to trimming and J lost 0 bases, with 10 bases between them. Here the CDR3 reads CAISSGRTNTGELFF. Here the CDR3 DNA reads TGTGCCATCAGTAGCGGACGGACGAACACCGGGGAGCTGTTTTTT.

CDR3 coding DNA: TGTGCCAGCAGTTTAGGGGGGGCGAACACCGGGGAGCTGTTTTTT. This encodes CASSLGGANTGELFF. The chain employs TRBV28 and TRBJ2-2; 7 nucleotides line up with TRBD2. The germline V gene has CDR1 MDHEN and CDR2 SYDVKM. V was pared by 2 bases and J by 0 bases, with 0 bases of the junction left unmatched. CDR3 length: 15 residues. Filled out from reference TRBV28 and TRBJ2-2, the complete variable domain reads DVKVTQSSRYLVKRTGEKVFLECVQDMDHENMFWYRQDPGLGLRLIYFSYDVKMKEKGDIPEGYSVSREKKERFSLILESASTNQTSMYLCASSLGGANTGELFFGEGSRLTVL.

The chain has TRBV7-7 and TRBJ2-5; D is unresolved. Germline lookup yields CDR1 SSHAT and CDR2 FNYEAQ (reference sequence). The CDR3 extends over 16 amino acids. The V gene lost 3 bases and the J gene lost 5 bases, with 19 bases spanning the gap. The CDR3 sequence is CASSLRFGFSRETQYF. Here the CDR3 DNA reads TGTGCCAGCAGCTTGAGGTTTGGGTTTTCGAGGGAGACCCAGTACTTC.

This clone has a handful of counts. The genes are TRBV4-2 and TRBJ1-1; D unclear. Germline CDR1 LGHNA, CDR2 YNFKEQ. This CDR3 is built from 15 residues. V dropped 1 base and J dropped 1 base, with 10 bases sitting between them. DNA for the CDR3: TGTGCCAGCAGCCAAGTCTCGGCAGGGAACACTGAAGCTTTCTTT. Translated: CASSQVSAGNTEAFF.

J is TRBJ1-1 and V is TRBV7-9; D unclear. Trimming stripped 5 bases from V and 6 bases from J, with 10 bases between. This CDR3 has 12 amino acids. Looked up from germline, CDR1 is SEHNR and CDR2 is FQNEAQ (reference sequence). The CDR3 is CASSAGRPEAFF. As DNA, the CDR3 is TGTGCCAGCAGCGCGGGAAGGCCTGAAGCTTTCTTT.

A word on this clone: Different DNA sequences within this sample yield the same CDR3. This chain joins TRBV5-4 and TRBJ2-7; 7 bases align to TRBD1. The germline gives CDR1 SGHNT, CDR2 YYREEE (reference sequence). The V segment lost 2 bases and the J segment 3 bases; nucleotides outside the gene matches: 2. This CDR3 is built from 13 residues. CDR3 bases: TGTGCCAGCAGCTTACAGGGGATCTACGAGCAGTACTTC. It is translated as CASSLQGIYEQYF.

The genes are TRBV5-8 and TRBJ2-5, with D maybe TRBD1 (6 bases). Germline CDR1 SGHTS, CDR2 YDEGEE. Between the trimmed V and J ends, which lost 2 bases and 5 bases, there was a span of 16 bases. The CDR3 is 15 residues long. The CDR3 DNA is TGTGCCAGCAGCTTAAAGGGGGTTTCCCGGGAGACCCAGTACTTC. The encoded protein is CASSLKGVSRETQYF.

The chain uses TRBV5-1 and TRBJ2-3; 13 bases agree with TRBD2. Unmatched junction bases numbered 15, after V lost 3 bases and J lost 2 bases. The CDR3 spans 20 residues. Looked up from germline, CDR1 is SGHRS and CDR2 is YFSETQ. CDR3: CASSSPGIPTSGGNTDTQYF. CDR3 DNA: TGCGCCAGCAGCTCACCCGGTATTCCGACTAGCGGGGGGAACACAGATACGCAGTATTTT.

Notes on this clone: At the DNA level, this CDR3 is encoded by other sequences in the same sample as well. This chain joins TRBV6-1 and TRBJ1-1; no firm D call. Trimming shortened V by 0 bases and J by 4 bases, and 6 bases separated the two germline ends. The germline gives CDR1 MNHNS, CDR2 SASEGT. CDR3 length equals 13 residues. The CDR3 here is CASSEARGTEAFF. DNA for the CDR3: TGTGCCAGCAGTGAAGCACGGGGCACTGAAGCTTTCTTT.